This T cell receptor beta chain came from a study of T cell repertoires in cytomegalovirus infection (dated by TCRdb to about 2019). General notes on the study: Alongside well-studied HLA-B-restricted epitopes, the peptide stimulations were aimed at recently identified HLA-C-restricted CMV epitopes, whose presentation resists viral immunomodulation. Because public TCR beta signatures pointed to carriage of CMV infection together with the matching HLA type, the HLA type of each donor mattered for the analysis. Overall results and qualifications from the work: In the ex vivo response, HLA-C-restricted CMV-specific TCR beta clonotypes were dominant, and in two of eight donors the single most frequent clonotype came from this HLA-C-restricted group. Cumulative frequency of public TCR beta family members discriminated carriers of CMV infection plus the relevant HLA type in this cohort and an independent approximately 370-donor cohort.

This clonotype occurred a few times. Its antigen remains undetermined. Nothing much larger sits one base from this clone, and base qualities are not available. TCRdb records Illumina HiSeq 1500 as the sequencer. In TCRdb, the public reads were trimmed at Q25 with fastp and aligned with MiXCR, with productive beta chains retained. Every distinct CDR3 protein forms one entry, paired with its most common genes and DNA. In this sample the table shows roughly 500,000 distinct CDR3 sequences, roughly 34% of which occur a single time. Roughly a sixth of the sample comes from the top ten. Spanning cysteine to phenylalanine, the CDR3 consists of 13 amino acids. Of the read, only the CDR3 DNA is kept; its 39 bases are in frame from base 1. CDR1 and CDR2 (SQVTM, ANQGSEA) derive from the germline V gene. V is pared back by 4 bases and J by 5 bases, with 12 bases lying between the germline termini. The treatment or condition label, as the study defines it: in vitro stimulation with specific CMV peptide epitopes to enrich CMV-specific T cells.

Here the chain combines TRBV29-1 and TRBJ2-1; the D gene remains uncertain. This TCR came from a human donor in good health (CMV status not recorded). Some clones in this sample may be carry-over from other donors' samples. This specimen consisted of cultured PBMCs, obtained from culture after CMV antigen stimulation. The CDR3 in this case is CSVVSTGDNEQFF. Here is the DNA: TGCAGCGTTGTATCTACTGGGGACAATGAGCAGTTCTTC.